This T cell receptor (beta chain) was identified in a study of control samples from healthy donors and cancer patients. Assay used: immunoSEQ multiplex PCR; TCRdb lists only in-frame clones, some missing. The profile shows about 230,000 clones, roughly 82% of them singletons. The V gene end was trimmed by 4 bases and the J gene end by 8 bases; junction bases not matched to a gene: 9. The CDR3 has 15 residues. The germline gives CDR1 SGHRS, CDR2 YFSETQ. V is TRBV5-1 and J is TRBJ2-1; 10 bases are shared with TRBD1. This sequence was found in a woman aged 60 to 75 with lung cancer. The sequenced sample was PBMCs. CDR3 bases: TGCGCCAGCAGCCGAGGACAGGGGGGAGGCGATGAGCAGTTCTTC. Translated: CASSRGQGGGDEQFF.